This T cell receptor beta chain stems from a study of blood T cell repertoires in COVID-19 (dated by TCRdb to the early 2020s). About the study as a whole: Samples covering the acute and convalescent phases of COVID-19 were provided by collaborators in the United States, Italy and Spain. The material from the prospective study consisted of cDNA or gDNA derived from T cells, B-cell-depleted T cells, or PBMCs. Deeply sampled blood TCRbeta repertoires from subjects exposed to, actively infected with, or recovered from COVID-19 were included in the dataset. The repertoires were made available in a free public database intended to serve as a resource for research on the immune response to SARS-CoV-2. Samples were obtained from the ongoing ImmuneRACE study (first 160 participants) and from 1,254 subjects provided by 6 global collaborators. Sample metadata almost always included a de-identified subject ID, COVID-19 status, age in years and sex. Where available, HLA class I and class II types were taken from metadata supplied by the sample provider and were not determined by assay-based typing.

From cysteine to phenylalanine, the CDR3 is 15 amino acids long. Only the CDR3 region is kept as DNA, spanning 45 bases read in frame from base 1. According to the germline V gene (reference sequence), CDR1 reads SEHNR and CDR2 reads FQNEAQ. Clipping removes 5 bases from V and 4 bases from J, with 10 as the unmatched junction base count. Paper-wide results and their limitations: Clinical and demographic metadata were provided uncurated, with the amount varying by source and participant.

On this clone: Its antigen specificity is not known. No base quality values were provided; no much bigger clone lies one nucleotide off.

TCRbeta CDR3 regions were amplified from genomic DNA by means of the immunoSEQ Assay, a bias-controlled multiplex PCR. The study's processing was this. The number of nucleated cells in each sample was estimated by amplification of reference gene primers within the assay. To quantify the absolute abundance of each unique TCRbeta CDR3 rearrangement, sequence reads were collapsed and filtered. Productive Simpson clonality was computed per sample as the square root of Simpson's diversity index over productive rearrangements. Sourced from immuneACCESS, this table was stored by TCRdb with only in-frame sequences that have V and J called. A share of the clones is absent; for the studies checked, an unresolved V gene accounts for under half, and the remainder has no known explanation. V and J calls and clone size are those listed in that table; D and trimming were worked out from the DNA. For this sample the table gives over 45,000 clones, of which about nine tenths were detected only once. The ten largest clonotypes hold over 7.5% of the sample.

The collaborating institutions used their own protocols to collect whole blood in K2EDTA tubes. For TCRbeta analysis, collaborator samples were shipped as frozen whole blood, as isolated PBMCs, or as DNA extracted from either sample type. The TCR was taken from a human donor in a cohort sampled during active COVID-19. The rearrangement combines TRBV7-9 with TRBJ2-5; 7 of the junction bases match TRBD1. The sample taken for sequencing was peripheral blood. The nucleotide sequence is TGTGCCAGCAGCCCCCCCCGAGGGGGCCGAGAGACCCAGTACTTC. Protein translation: CASSPPRGGRETQYF.